The clone carrying this TCR beta chain was counted a few times. Its antigen remains unknown. Trimming pared 5 bases from V and 0 bases from J, leaving 17 bases between. Germline-derived CDR1 and CDR2 are MNHNS and SASEGT. The CDR3 runs to 16 residues. Unique molecular identifiers were present in the TCR beta cDNA libraries. The authors obtained roughly 500,000 cDNA molecules from approximately 0.91 to 9.4 million T cells. MiXCR, applied by TCRdb to the PCR reads, yields one record per CDR3 protein. The sample includes some 450,000 distinct CDR3 sequences, roughly 46% of them seen just once. The entry originates in a study of post-analysis software for immune sequencing data. Looking at the study overall: The patients showed relapsing-remitting, secondary progressive and progressive-relapsing multiple sclerosis courses.

Study-level points and caveats: Four to six TRBV segments, including TRBV5-6, TRBV5-1 and TRBV20-1, were more frequent in patients than controls. Strong co-clustering by F measure linked samples that shared a preparation batch. Among multiple sclerosis patients, normalized Chao1 diversity was significantly below that of controls.

The sequencing sample was made of blood. This chain links TRBV6-1 with TRBJ2-7; D gene unclear. The receptor was derived from a girl aged 10 to 17 with multiple sclerosis. The CDR3: CASSNLHSIISYEQYF. The CDR3, as DNA: TGTGCCAGCAGTAACCTACATTCGATTATCTCCTACGAGCAGTACTTC.